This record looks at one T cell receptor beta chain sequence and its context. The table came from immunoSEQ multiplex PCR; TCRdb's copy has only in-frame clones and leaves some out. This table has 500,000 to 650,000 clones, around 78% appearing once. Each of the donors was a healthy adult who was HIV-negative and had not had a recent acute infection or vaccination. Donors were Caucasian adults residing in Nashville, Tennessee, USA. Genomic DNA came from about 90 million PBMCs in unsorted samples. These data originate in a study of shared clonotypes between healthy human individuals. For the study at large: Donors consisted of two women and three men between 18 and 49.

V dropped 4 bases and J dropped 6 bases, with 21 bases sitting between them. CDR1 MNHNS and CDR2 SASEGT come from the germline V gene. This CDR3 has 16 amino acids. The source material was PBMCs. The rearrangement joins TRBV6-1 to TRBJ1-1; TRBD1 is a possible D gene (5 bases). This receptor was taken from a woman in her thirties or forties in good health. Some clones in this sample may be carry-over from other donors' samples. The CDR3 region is CASSVSNVGVSSEAFF. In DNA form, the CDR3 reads TGTGCCAGCAGTGTTTCAAATGTGGGGGTCAGCTCTGAAGCTTTCTTT.